This T cell receptor (beta chain) was captured in a study of beta chain features in type 1 diabetes. This clone turned up a few times. There was one heparinised blood draw per donor, averaging about 100 mL. The entirety of the isolated RNA underwent reverse transcription, so expressed TCRB transcripts were sequenced. Some clones are missing from TCRdb's copy, which holds only in-frame ones; the method was immunoSEQ multiplex PCR. The sample yields a few hundred thousand clones, 9.5% to 11% seen once. The CDR3 covers 14 residues. Germline V CDR1 and CDR2: SGHAT, FQDESV (reference sequence). After removal of 3 bases from V and 8 bases from J, the junction contained 3 bases not matched to a gene.

The TCR originated in a woman aged 25-40 years in good health. The V and J genes are TRBV11-1 and TRBJ2-7, with 14 positions matching TRBD2. The sample taken for sequencing was naive CD4+ T cells from blood. CDR3 protein: CASSFGTSGSQQYF. The CDR3 DNA reads as TGTGCCAGCAGCTTTGGGACTAGCGGGAGTCAGCAGTACTTC.